The T cell receptor beta chain described here comes from a study of vaccination effects on CD4 cells after COVID-19. Study information: ViraFEST expansion of antigen-specific CD4+ T cells with viral peptide pools preceded sequencing. Researchers reported culturing a few million PBMC in each well, adding around 10 IU/ml IL-2 and 10 ug/ml peptides.

Study-level findings and limits: Vaccine-induced clones in healthy vaccinees cross-reacted with common cold coronaviruses in only 1 of 255 cases.

Isolating CD4+ T cells followed approximately 9 days of culture. Two-dose BNT162b2 or mRNA-1273 vaccination was given to participants. Days 3 and 7 were when half the medium was replaced with IL-2 medium. Trimming shortened V by 2 bases and J by 3 bases, and 11 bases separated the two germline ends. Germline V gene sequence: CDR1 WSHSY, CDR2 SAAADI. The CDR3 is made up of 14 amino acids. The table came from immunoSEQ multiplex PCR; TCRdb's copy has only in-frame clones and leaves some out. The sample lists about 66,000 clones, around 70% occurring once. On this clone: Its target is not known.

Specimen: CD4+ T cells from PBMCs cultured without peptide, collected after COVID-19 vaccination. J is TRBJ2-7 and V is TRBV10-2; D gene uncertain. The TCR originated in a human donor who received a COVID-19 vaccine. CDR3 region: CASSEPRKNYEQYV. The CDR3 DNA reads TGCGCCAGCAGTGAGCCTCGGAAGAACTACGAGCAGTACGTC.